The 8 T cell receptor beta chains in this list originate from one sample, sequenced in a study of OX40 agonist ivuxolimab in advanced cancers. TCRdb's copy holds only in-frame clones and misses some; the assay was immunoSEQ multiplex PCR. The sample carries tens of thousands of clones, over 85% recorded once. Sequenced material: CD4+ or CD8+ T cells sorted from blood, taken in a trial of the OX40 agonist ivuxolimab. These receptors were collected from an adult with an advanced solid tumor such as melanoma, head and neck, liver or kidney cancer.

This rearrangement joins TRBV28 to TRBJ2-1; TRBD2 agrees at 8 bases. Germline CDR1 reads MDHEN; CDR2 reads SYDVKM. V gave up 5 bases and J gave up 4 bases; unmatched junction bases: 10. The CDR3 spans 16 residues. This chain's CDR3 is CASSRAGAPGYNEQFF. Written as DNA, the CDR3 is TGTGCCAGCAGTCGAGCGGGAGCCCCTGGATACAATGAGCAGTTCTTC.

The CDR3 bases are TGTGCCAGCAGGGGGAGGACAGGGTACGGAAACACCATATATTTT. Encoded protein: CASRGRTGYGNTIYF. The J gene is TRBJ1-3, the V gene TRBV6-1; 8 positions agree with TRBD1. The germline CDR1 and CDR2 sequences are MNHNS and SASEGT. The CDR3 consists of 15 residues. The V and J ends lost 6 bases and 4 bases, in that order; junction bases with no gene match: 8.

The chain combines TRBV14 with TRBJ2-3, with D possibly called TRBD1 or TRBD2 (5 bases each). The V end was cut by 1 base, the J end by 5 bases, with 10 bases between. This CDR3 contains 14 residues. The germline gives CDR1 SGHDN, CDR2 FVKESK. CDR3 amino acids: CASSQALGRDTQYF. The CDR3 nucleotides are TGTGCCAGCAGCCAAGCCTTGGGACGAGATACGCAGTATTTT.

The rearrangement links TRBV4-3 to TRBJ1-1; 8 nucleotides agree with TRBD1. V lost 5 bases to trimming and J lost 1 base; unmatched junction nucleotides: 3. The CDR3 spans 14 residues. CDR1 and CDR2 (germline): LGHNA, YSLEER. CDR3 sequence: CASSKGQANTEAFF. In nucleotides, the CDR3 is TGCGCCAGCAGCAAGGGACAGGCGAACACTGAAGCTTTCTTT.

The V call is TRBV4-3, the J call TRBJ1-1; TRBD1 matches 8 bases. The V gene end was trimmed by 0 bases and the J gene end by 3 bases; junction bases not matched to a gene: 6. The CDR3 length is 16 residues. Germline V gene lookup returns CDR1 LGHNA and CDR2 YSLEER. The CDR3 reads CASSQDSGGFHTEAFF. The CDR3 DNA is TGCGCCAGCAGCCAAGATTCAGGGGGCTTTCACACTGAAGCTTTCTTT.

The chain links TRBV5-1 to TRBJ2-5, with 8 bases aligning to TRBD1. Judging by the DNA end, TRBJ2-7 fits better; the J call may be wrong. CDR1 and CDR2 from the germline V gene are SGHRS and YFSETQ. This CDR3 has 14 amino acids. The chain's CDR3 is CASSLGTGPSEQYF. The CDR3 nucleotides are TGCGCCAGCAGCTTGGGGACAGGGCCAAGCGAGCAGTACTTC.

As DNA, the CDR3 is TGTGCCAGCAGCGGGGATGACGGGGTTAACTATGGCTACACCTTC. It is translated as CASSGDDGVNYGYTF. The chain carries TRBV16 and TRBJ1-2; D gene unclear. CDR3 length: 15 amino acids. CDR1 is KGHSY, CDR2 FQNENV, per germline. V gave up 5 bases and J gave up 1 base, with 14 bases separating them.

In its sample, this clone was seen a few times. V usage is TRBV10-1 and J usage is TRBJ2-7; 11 nucleotides agree with TRBD2. Germline V CDR1 and CDR2: WNHNN, SYGVQD (reference sequence). The CDR3 totals 14 residues. V shed 6 bases, J shed 7 bases, and the junction held 8 bases outside the gene matches. CDR3 in DNA: TGCGCCAGCAGCGGAGCACTAGCGGGGGAGGAGCAGTACTTC. Amino acid sequence: CASSGALAGEEQYF.